This T cell receptor (beta chain) emerged from a study of T cell repertoires in aging, cancer and after chemotherapy. Study-level background: The whole study produced a dataset of several million TCR reads. Whole-study results and caveats: Across the chemotherapy interval, each cancer cohort showed higher median generation probability, suggesting thymic rebound. Healthy donors lost TCR diversity with age mainly through richness, cancer patients through richness and evenness. Immunological memory after chemotherapy cannot be judged from the repertoire data.

TRB rearrangements spanning V, D and J were amplified using mixed TRB-A/B primers. TCRdb passed the multiplex PCR reads through MiXCR, listing each CDR3 protein once. The table shows about 6,000 distinct CDR3 sequences, with under 30% occurring only once. Amplification of TCR beta used genomic DNA extracted from peripheral blood. Judged by abundance, this clonotype is medium-sized. Its specificity is not known. Sample: blood. The sequence came from a human donor in good health.

The CDR3 loop reads CASSLTSGYTDTQYF. The CDR3 DNA reads as TGTGCCAGCAGCCTCACTAGCGGGTACACAGATACGCAGTATTTT. V usage is TRBV7-2 and J usage is TRBJ2-3; 9 bases align to TRBD2. The CDR3 covers 15 residues. Germline lookup yields CDR1 SGHTA and CDR2 FQGNSA. V lost 5 bases to trimming and J lost 2 bases; unmatched junction nucleotides: 5.